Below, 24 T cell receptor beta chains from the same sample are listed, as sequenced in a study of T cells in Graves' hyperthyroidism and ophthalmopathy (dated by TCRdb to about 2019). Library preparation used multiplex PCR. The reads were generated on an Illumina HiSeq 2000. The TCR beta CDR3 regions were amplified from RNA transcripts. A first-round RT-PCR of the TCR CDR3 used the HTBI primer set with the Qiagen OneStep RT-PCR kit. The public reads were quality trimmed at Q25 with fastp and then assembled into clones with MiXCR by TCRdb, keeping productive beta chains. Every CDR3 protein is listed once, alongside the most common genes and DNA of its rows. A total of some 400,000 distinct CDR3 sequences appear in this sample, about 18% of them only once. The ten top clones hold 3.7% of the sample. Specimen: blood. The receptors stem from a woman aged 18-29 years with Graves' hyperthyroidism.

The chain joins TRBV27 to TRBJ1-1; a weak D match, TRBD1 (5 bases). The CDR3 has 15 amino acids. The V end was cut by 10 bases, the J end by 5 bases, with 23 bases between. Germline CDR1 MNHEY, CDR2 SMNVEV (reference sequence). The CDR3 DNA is TGTGCCACCAAAAGCAGGGCTGAGATTTGGACTGAAGCTTTCTTT. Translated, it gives CATKSRAEIWTEAFF.

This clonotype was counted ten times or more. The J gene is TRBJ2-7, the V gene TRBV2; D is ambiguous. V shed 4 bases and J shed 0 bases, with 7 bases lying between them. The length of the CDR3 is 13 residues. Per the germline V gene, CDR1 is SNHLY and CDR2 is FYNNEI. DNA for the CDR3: TGTGCCAGCAGTGTGGGCACCTCCTACGAGCAGTACTTC. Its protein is CASSVGTSYEQYF. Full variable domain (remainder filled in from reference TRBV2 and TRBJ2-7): EPEVTQTPSHQVTQMGQEVILRCVPISNHLYFYWYRQILGQKVEFLVSFYNNEISEKSEIFDDQFSVERPDGSNFTLKIRSTKLEDSAMYFCASSVGTSYEQYFGPGTRLTVT.

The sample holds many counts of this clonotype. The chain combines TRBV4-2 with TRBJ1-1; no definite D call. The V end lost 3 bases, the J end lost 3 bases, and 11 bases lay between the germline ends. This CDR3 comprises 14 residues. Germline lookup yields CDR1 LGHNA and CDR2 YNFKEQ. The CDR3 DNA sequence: TGTGCCAGCAGCCACGCCGACCTGGACACTGAAGCTTTCTTT. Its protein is CASSHADLDTEAFF.

CDR3 DNA: TGTGCCAGCCAGGACAGGGTCAACTATGGCTACACCTTC. Amino acids: CASQDRVNYGYTF. The chain carries TRBV28 and TRBJ1-2; 8 bases agree with TRBD1. V was pared by 8 bases and J by 2 bases, with 4 bases of the junction left unmatched. The CDR3 contains 13 residues. Germline loops: CDR1 MDHEN, CDR2 SYDVKM.

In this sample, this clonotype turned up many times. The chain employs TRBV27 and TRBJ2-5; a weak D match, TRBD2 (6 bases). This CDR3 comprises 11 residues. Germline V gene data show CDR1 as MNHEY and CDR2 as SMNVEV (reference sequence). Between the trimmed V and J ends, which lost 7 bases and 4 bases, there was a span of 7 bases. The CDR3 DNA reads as TGTGCCAGCAAGCGGGCAGAGACCCAGTACTTC. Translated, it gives CASKRAETQYF.

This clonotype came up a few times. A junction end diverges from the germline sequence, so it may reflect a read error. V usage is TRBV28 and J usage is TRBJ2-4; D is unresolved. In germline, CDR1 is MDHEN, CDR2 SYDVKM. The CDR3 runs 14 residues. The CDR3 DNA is TGTGCCAGCTGGGGTTACTCGGCCAAAAACATTAAGTACTTC. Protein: CASWGYSAKNIKYF.

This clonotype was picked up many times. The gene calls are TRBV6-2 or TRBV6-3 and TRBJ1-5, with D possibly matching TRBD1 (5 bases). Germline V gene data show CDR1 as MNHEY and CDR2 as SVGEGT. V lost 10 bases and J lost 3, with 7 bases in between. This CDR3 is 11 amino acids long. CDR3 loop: CAIGANQPQHF. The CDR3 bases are TGTGCCATTGGGGCCAATCAGCCCCAGCATTTT.

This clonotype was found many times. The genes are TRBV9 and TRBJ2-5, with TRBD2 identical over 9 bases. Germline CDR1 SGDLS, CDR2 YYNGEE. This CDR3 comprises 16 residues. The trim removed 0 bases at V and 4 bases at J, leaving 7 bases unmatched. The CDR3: CASSVGGLAGLETQYF. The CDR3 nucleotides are TGTGCCAGCAGCGTAGGGGGTCTAGCGGGGTTAGAGACCCAGTACTTC.

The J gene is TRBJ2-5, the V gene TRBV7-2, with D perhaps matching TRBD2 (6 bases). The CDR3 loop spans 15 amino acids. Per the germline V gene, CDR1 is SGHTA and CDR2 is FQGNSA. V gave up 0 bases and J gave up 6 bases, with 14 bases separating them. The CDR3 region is CASSLAGGPQKTQYF. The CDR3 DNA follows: TGTGCCAGCAGCTTAGCCGGGGGACCTCAGAAGACCCAGTACTTC.

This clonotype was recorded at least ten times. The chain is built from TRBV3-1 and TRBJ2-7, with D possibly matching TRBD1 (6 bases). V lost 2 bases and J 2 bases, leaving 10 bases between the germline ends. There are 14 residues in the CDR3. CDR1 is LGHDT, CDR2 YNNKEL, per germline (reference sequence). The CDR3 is CASSQHRETYEQYF. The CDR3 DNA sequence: TGTGCCAGCAGCCAACACAGGGAAACCTACGAGCAGTACTTC.

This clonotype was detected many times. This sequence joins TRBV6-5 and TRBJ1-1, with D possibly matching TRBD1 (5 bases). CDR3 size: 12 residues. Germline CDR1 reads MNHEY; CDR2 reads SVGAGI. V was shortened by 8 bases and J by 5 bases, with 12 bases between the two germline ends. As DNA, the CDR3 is TGTGCCAGCCTTAGCGGGGGGACTGAAGCTTTCTTT. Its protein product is CASLSGGTEAFF.

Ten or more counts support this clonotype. Here the CDR3 DNA reads TGTGCCAGCAGCCTAGAGATGACAGGGAGGGCTGGAAACACCATATATTTT. This translates into CASSLEMTGRAGNTIYF. This chain uses TRBV13 with TRBJ1-3, with TRBD1 matching over 7 bases. The V gene end was trimmed by 5 bases and the J gene end by 2 bases; junction bases not matched to a gene: 12. Germline V gene data show CDR1 as PRHDT and CDR2 as FYEKMQ (reference sequence). This CDR3 is built from 17 residues.

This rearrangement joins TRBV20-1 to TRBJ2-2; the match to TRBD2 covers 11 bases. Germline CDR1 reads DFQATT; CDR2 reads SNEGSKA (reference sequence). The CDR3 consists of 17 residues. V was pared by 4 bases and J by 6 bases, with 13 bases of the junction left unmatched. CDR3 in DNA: TGCAGTGCTACAAACCGACTAGCGGGGTCTTTCGCCGGGGAGCTGTTTTTT. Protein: CSATNRLAGSFAGELFF.

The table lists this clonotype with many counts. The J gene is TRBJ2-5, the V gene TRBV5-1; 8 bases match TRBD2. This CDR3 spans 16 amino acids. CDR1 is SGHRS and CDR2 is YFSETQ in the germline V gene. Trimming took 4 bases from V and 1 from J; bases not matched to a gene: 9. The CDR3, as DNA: TGCGCCAGCAGCCAACCCTCGCGGGGGGCCCAAGAGACCCAGTACTTC. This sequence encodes CASSQPSRGAQETQYF.

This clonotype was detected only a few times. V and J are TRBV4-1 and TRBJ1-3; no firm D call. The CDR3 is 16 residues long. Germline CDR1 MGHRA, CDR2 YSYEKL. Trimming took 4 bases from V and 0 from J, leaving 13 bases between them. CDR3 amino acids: CASSRATSRSGNTIYF. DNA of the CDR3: TGCGCCAGCAGCCGGGCGACGAGCCGCTCTGGAAACACCATATATTTT.

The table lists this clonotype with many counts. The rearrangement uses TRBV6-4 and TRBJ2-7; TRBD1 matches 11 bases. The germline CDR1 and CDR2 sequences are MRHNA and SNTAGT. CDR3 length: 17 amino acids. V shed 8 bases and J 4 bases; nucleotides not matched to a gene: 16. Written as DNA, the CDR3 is TGTGCCAGCGACAACAACCTTGGACAGGGGGCAAGGTACGAGCAGTACTTC. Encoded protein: CASDNNLGQGARYEQYF.

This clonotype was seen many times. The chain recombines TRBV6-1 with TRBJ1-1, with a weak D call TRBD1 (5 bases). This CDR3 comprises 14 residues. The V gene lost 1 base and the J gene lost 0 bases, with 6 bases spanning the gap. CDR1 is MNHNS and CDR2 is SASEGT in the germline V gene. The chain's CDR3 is CASSEEGMNTEAFF. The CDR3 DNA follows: TGTGCCAGCAGTGAAGAGGGGATGAACACTGAAGCTTTCTTT.

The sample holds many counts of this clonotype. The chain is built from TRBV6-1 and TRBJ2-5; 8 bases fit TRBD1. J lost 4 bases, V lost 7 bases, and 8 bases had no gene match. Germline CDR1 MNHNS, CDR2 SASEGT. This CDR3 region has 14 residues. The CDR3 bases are TGTGCCAGCACGGTAGACAGGGGAGGAGAGACCCAGTACTTC. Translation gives CASTVDRGGETQYF.

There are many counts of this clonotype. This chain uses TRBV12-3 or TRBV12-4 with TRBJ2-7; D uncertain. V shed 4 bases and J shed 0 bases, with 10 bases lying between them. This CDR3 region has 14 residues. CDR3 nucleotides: TGTGCCAGCAGTTATGAGACTCACTCCTACGAGCAGTACTTC. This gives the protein CASSYETHSYEQYF.

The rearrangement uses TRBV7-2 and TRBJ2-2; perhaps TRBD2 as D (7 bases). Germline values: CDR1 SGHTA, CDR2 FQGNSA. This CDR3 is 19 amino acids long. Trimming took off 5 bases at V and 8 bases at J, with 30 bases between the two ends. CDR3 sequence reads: CASSPQFLIAGDQGGELFF. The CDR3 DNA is TGTGCCAGCAGCCCCCAATTCCTGATTGCGGGGGACCAGGGGGGGGAGCTGTTTTTT.

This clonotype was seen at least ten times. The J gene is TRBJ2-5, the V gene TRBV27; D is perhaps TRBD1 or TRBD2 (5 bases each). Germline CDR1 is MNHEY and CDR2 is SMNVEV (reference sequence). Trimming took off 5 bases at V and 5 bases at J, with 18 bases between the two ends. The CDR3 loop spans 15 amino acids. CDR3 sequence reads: CASSTLFREKETQYF. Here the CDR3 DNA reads TGTGCCAGCAGTACTCTCTTCAGGGAGAAGGAGACCCAGTACTTC.

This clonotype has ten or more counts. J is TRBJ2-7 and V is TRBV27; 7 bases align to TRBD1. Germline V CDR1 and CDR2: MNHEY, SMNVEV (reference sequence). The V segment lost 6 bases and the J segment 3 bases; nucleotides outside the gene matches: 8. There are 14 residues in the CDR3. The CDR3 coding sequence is TGTGCCAGCAGCGGTCGGGACAGTATCTACGAGCAGTACTTC. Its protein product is CASSGRDSIYEQYF.

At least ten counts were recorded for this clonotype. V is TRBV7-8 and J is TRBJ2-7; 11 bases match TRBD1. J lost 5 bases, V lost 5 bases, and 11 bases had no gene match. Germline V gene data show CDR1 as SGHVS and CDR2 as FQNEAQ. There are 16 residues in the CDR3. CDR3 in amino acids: CASSASRDRGLNEQYF. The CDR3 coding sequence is TGTGCCAGCAGCGCCAGCCGGGACAGGGGGTTAAACGAGCAGTACTTC.

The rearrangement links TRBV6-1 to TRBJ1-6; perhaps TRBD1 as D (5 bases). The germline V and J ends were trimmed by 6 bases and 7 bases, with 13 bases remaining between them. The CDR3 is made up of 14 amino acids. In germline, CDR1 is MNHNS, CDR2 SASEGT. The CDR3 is CASSRGLLNSPLHF. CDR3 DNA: TGTGCCAGCAGCCGGGGACTGTTAAATTCACCCCTCCACTTT.